These 31 T cell receptor beta chains share one sample of origin, sequenced in a study of T cell changes during pregnancy in multiple sclerosis. The table came from immunoSEQ multiplex PCR; TCRdb's copy has only in-frame clones and leaves some out. The sample records 130,000 or so clones, about 96% being singletons. The source was peripheral blood, collected after pregnancy. The receptor set was obtained from a female donor with multiple sclerosis, enrolled in a pregnancy study.

Points on this clone: In the same sample, other DNA sequences code for this CDR3. This rearrangement joins TRBV13 to TRBJ1-2, with TRBD1 matching over 7 bases. Germline CDR1 and CDR2: PRHDT and FYEKMQ (reference sequence). The CDR3 runs to 14 residues. Trimming took 2 bases from V and 4 from J; bases not matched to a gene: 4. CDR3 nucleotide sequence: TGTGCCAGCAGCTTATCAGGGGGGTCCTATGGCTACACCTTC. The encoded protein is CASSLSGGSYGYTF.

The chain couples TRBV5-4 to TRBJ2-5, with no clear D. The DNA end is a closer match to TRBJ2-7, so the J assignment may be wrong. Per germline, CDR1 SGHNT and CDR2 YYREEE (reference sequence). This CDR3 has 12 amino acids. The CDR3 spells CASSLGTYEQYF. CDR3 in DNA: TGTGCCAGCAGCTTGGGTACCTACGAGCAGTACTTC.

The rearrangement uses TRBV21-1 and TRBJ2-4; the tabulated D call, TRBD1, remains unverified against the DNA. TRBV21-1 is a pseudogene. The CDR3 is 15 residues long. The CDR3 DNA reads as TGTGCCAGCAGCTTCACCAGGGGGGCCAAAAACATTCAGTACTTC. Its translation: CASSFTRGAKNIQYF.

The rearrangement uses TRBV27 and TRBJ2-3; no firm D call. The CDR3 is made up of 14 amino acids. Germline V gives CDR1 MNHEY, CDR2 SMNVEV (reference sequence). Trimming left V 2 bases short and J 3 bases short, with 9 bases between. The CDR3 DNA is TGTGCCAGCAGTTTAGCCGATACAACAGATACGCAGTATTTT. Its protein is CASSLADTTDTQYF.

The J gene is TRBJ2-2, the V gene TRBV5-1; 8 bases match TRBD1. The trim removed 4 bases at V and 5 bases at J, leaving 7 bases unmatched. The germline gives CDR1 SGHRS, CDR2 YFSETQ. The CDR3 is 15 residues long. The CDR3 region has the DNA TGCGCCAGCAGCGCCCGGGACAGGCGAACCGGGGAGCTGTTTTTT. Protein sequence: CASSARDRRTGELFF.

The chain recombines TRBV27 with TRBJ2-2; D is unclear. CDR3 length: 13 residues. Trimming shortened V by 3 bases and J by 2 bases, and 4 bases separated the two germline ends. Germline CDR1 and CDR2: MNHEY and SMNVEV (reference sequence). The CDR3 loop is CASSLANTGELFF. DNA for the CDR3: TGTGCCAGCAGTTTGGCAAACACCGGGGAGCTGTTTTTT.

This chain uses TRBV23-1 with TRBJ1-5; D not certain. TRBV23-1 is known as an ORF, though its function is uncertain. V lost 2 bases and J lost 2, with 7 bases in between. CDR3 length equals 14 residues. CDR3 region: CASSQQSRNQPQHF. The CDR3 DNA reads TGCGCCAGCAGTCAACAGTCCCGCAATCAGCCCCAGCATTTT.

The rearrangement uses TRBV5-8 and TRBJ1-4; 9 bases are shared with TRBD1. Germline V gene data show CDR1 as SGHTS and CDR2 as YDEGEE. Unmatched junction bases numbered 5, after V lost 2 bases and J lost 3 bases. The CDR3 has 16 residues. The chain's CDR3 is CASSFGTGTANEKLFF. The CDR3 DNA reads as TGTGCCAGCAGCTTCGGGACAGGGACAGCTAATGAAAAACTGTTTTTT.

V is TRBV9 and J is TRBJ2-5; 7 bases align to TRBD2. CDR1 and CDR2 (germline): SGDLS, YYNGEE. The ends lost 0 bases at V and 2 bases at J; junction bases unmatched: 7. The CDR3 is 16 amino acids. CDR3 sequence reads: CASSVGEGRRQETQYF. Here the CDR3 DNA reads TGTGCCAGCAGCGTAGGGGAGGGCCGACGGCAAGAGACCCAGTACTTC.

The chain couples TRBV14 to TRBJ1-4, with D possibly TRBD1 on 5 matching bases. The CDR3 totals 13 residues. Deletions cut 1 base from V and 8 bases from J, with 8 bases between. Germline V lookup: CDR1 SGHDN, CDR2 FVKESK. CDR3 coding DNA: TGTGCCAGCAGCCAAGTAGGGGCCGAAAAACTGTTTTTT. Its protein is CASSQVGAEKLFF. Filled out from reference TRBV14 and TRBJ1-4, the complete variable domain reads EAGVTQFPSHSVIEKGQTVTLRCDPISGHDNLYWYRRVMGKEIKFLLHFVKESKQDESGMPNNRFLAERTGGTYSTLKVQPAELEDSGVYFCASSQVGAEKLFFGSGTQLSVL.

The rearrangement joins TRBV18 to TRBJ2-1; 10 nucleotides align to TRBD2. The J segment lost 0 bases and the V segment lost 6 bases, leaving 17 bases of the junction unmatched. The CDR3 length is 20 residues. CDR1 and CDR2 (germline): KGHSH, LQKENI. The CDR3 region is CASSGGVSSGSWSSYNEQFF. The DNA of the CDR3 is TGTGCCAGCTCCGGTGGAGTGTCTAGCGGGAGTTGGAGCTCCTACAATGAGCAGTTCTTC.

The V call is TRBV6-4, the J call TRBJ2-5; 7 nucleotides match TRBD1. From germline, CDR1 is MRHNA and CDR2 SNTAGT. The V gene end was trimmed by 8 bases and the J gene end by 4 bases; junction bases not matched to a gene: 10. CDR3 length: 14 residues. In nucleotides, the CDR3 is TGTGCCAGCGCCGGGACAGACCCTCCAGAGACCCAGTACTTC. Translated: CASAGTDPPETQYF.

The V and J genes are TRBV7-9 and TRBJ2-1; 7 bases match TRBD2. The CDR3 has 17 residues. Trimming removed 4 bases from V and 4 bases from J; junction bases left unmatched: 13. Germline V gene sequence: CDR1 SEHNR, CDR2 FQNEAQ (reference sequence). CDR3 bases: TGTGCCAGCAGCTCCAACCGCCTAGCGGAAGTATACAATGAGCAGTTCTTC. It codes for CASSSNRLAEVYNEQFF.

The chain links TRBV28 to TRBJ2-7, with D possibly being TRBD2 (6 bases). Germline V lookup: CDR1 MDHEN, CDR2 SYDVKM. Trimming shortened V by 8 bases and J by 7 bases, and 15 bases separated the two germline ends. The CDR3 is made up of 12 amino acids. The CDR3 nucleotides are TGTGCCAGCTCTTTTGGGGGGAAGGAGCAGTACTTC. Its translation: CASSFGGKEQYF.

This chain joins TRBV5-6 and TRBJ2-7, with a weak D call TRBD1 (6 bases). The germline CDR1 and CDR2 sequences are SGHDT and YYEEEE. The V and J ends lost 5 bases and 7 bases respectively, with 19 bases between them. The CDR3 has 14 residues. CDR3 protein: CASRVTGERGEQYF. As DNA, the CDR3 is TGTGCCAGCAGGGTGACAGGTGAACGGGGTGAGCAGTACTTC. The variable domain in full, with the rest retrieved from reference TRBV5-6 and TRBJ2-7, is DAGVTQSPTHLIKTRGQQVTLRCSPKSGHDTVSWYQQALGQGPQFIFQYYEEEERQRGNFPDRFSGHQFPNYSSELNVNALLLGDSALYLCASRVTGERGEQYFGPGTRLTVT.

J is TRBJ2-7 and V is TRBV30; D perhaps matches TRBD2 (6 bases). The CDR3 is made up of 13 amino acids. V was clipped by 5 bases and J by 2 bases, with 13 bases between them. Germline V lookup: CDR1 GTSNPN, CDR2 SVGIG (reference sequence). The chain's CDR3 is CAWAAGLPYEQYF. In DNA form, the CDR3 reads TGTGCCTGGGCTGCGGGACTCCCCTACGAGCAGTACTTC.

This clone was counted a single time. The chain employs TRBV7-6 and TRBJ2-1; 8 bases agree with TRBD2. CDR1 is SGHVS and CDR2 is FNYEAQ in the germline V gene. This CDR3 contains 15 residues. The ends lost 1 base at V and 7 bases at J; junction bases unmatched: 6. In DNA form, the CDR3 reads TGTGCCAGCAGCTTAGGACTAGCGTTGGTTAATGAGCAGTTCTTC. It specifies CASSLGLALVNEQFF.

This chain links TRBV27 with TRBJ2-1; 7 nucleotides line up with TRBD2. The CDR3 has 15 amino acids. Per the germline V gene, CDR1 is MNHEY and CDR2 is SMNVEV (reference sequence). V was pared by 3 bases and J by 4 bases, with 6 bases of the junction left unmatched. This CDR3 reads CASSFEGLQYNEQFF. The CDR3 DNA sequence: TGTGCCAGCAGTTTCGAGGGACTACAGTACAATGAGCAGTTCTTC.

The genes are TRBV25-1 and TRBJ1-5, with 8 bases lining up with TRBD1. The CDR3 length is 13 residues. CDR1 is MGHDK and CDR2 is SYGVNS in the germline V gene. The J segment lost 2 bases and the V segment lost 7 bases, leaving 1 base of the junction unmatched. The CDR3 spells CASMGQGNQPQHF. CDR3 DNA: TGTGCCAGCATGGGACAGGGCAATCAGCCCCAGCATTTT.

This chain joins TRBV7-8 and TRBJ2-2; 8 bases map to TRBD2. With 6 bases clipped from V and 4 bases from J, the junction kept 16 bases outside the gene matches. The germline V gene encodes CDR1 SGHVS and CDR2 FQNEAQ. This CDR3 spans 18 amino acids. The CDR3 sequence: CASSLWYSGKAGTGELFF. The CDR3 nucleotides read TGTGCCAGCAGTCTCTGGTATAGCGGGAAAGCTGGCACCGGGGAGCTGTTTTTT.

The genes are TRBV9 and TRBJ2-7; maybe TRBD1 (6 bases). V gave up 0 bases and J gave up 3 bases, with 7 bases separating them. This CDR3 is built from 13 residues. The V gene's germline CDR1 is SGDLS and CDR2 YYNGEE. CDR3 in DNA: TGTGCCAGCAGCGTAGAGGACAGCTACGAGCAGTACTTC. This gives the protein CASSVEDSYEQYF.

In its sample, this clone was seen once. This chain links TRBV29-1 with TRBJ1-1; maybe TRBD1 (5 bases). The V end was cut by 6 bases, the J end by 0 bases, with 14 bases between. CDR1 and CDR2 from the germline V gene are SQVTM and ANQGSEA. The CDR3 runs 14 residues. This CDR3 reads CSVHRRGLNTEAFF. The DNA for the CDR3 is TGCAGCGTCCATCGGAGGGGTTTGAACACTGAAGCTTTCTTT.

This rearrangement joins TRBV9 to TRBJ2-7; 7 bases map to TRBD1. This CDR3 is built from 13 residues. CDR1 is SGDLS, CDR2 YYNGEE, per germline. Unmatched junction bases numbered 5, after V lost 3 bases and J lost 5 bases. Here the CDR3 reads CASSAQGWDEQYF. Written as DNA, the CDR3 is TGTGCCAGCAGCGCACAGGGGTGGGACGAGCAGTACTTC. Combining the CDR3 with reference TRBV9 and TRBJ2-7 gives the whole variable domain DSGVTQTPKHLITATGQRVTLRCSPRSGDLSVYWYQQSLDQGLQFLIQYYNGEERAKGNILERFSAQQFPDLHSELNLSSLELGDSALYFCASSAQGWDEQYFGPGTRLTVT.

Comment on this clone: At the DNA level, this CDR3 is encoded by other sequences in the same sample as well. V is TRBV28 and J is TRBJ2-7; 10 bases are shared with TRBD2. The CDR3 has 14 amino acids. CDR1 MDHEN and CDR2 SYDVKM come from the germline V gene. V lost 4 bases to trimming and J lost 6 bases; unmatched junction nucleotides: 6. This CDR3 is CASSSSGRAGEQYF. The CDR3 DNA reads TGTGCCAGCAGTTCCAGCGGGAGGGCGGGCGAGCAGTACTTC.

The chain uses TRBV27 and TRBJ2-5; 10 bases are a match to TRBD1. Germline values: CDR1 MNHEY, CDR2 SMNVEV (reference sequence). The length of the CDR3 is 15 residues. J was trimmed by 2 bases and V by 5 bases; bases with no gene match: 5. The CDR3 coding sequence is TGTGCCAGCAGTAGGACGGGACAGGGGCAAGAGACCCAGTACTTC. Its translation: CASSRTGQGQETQYF.

This rearrangement joins TRBV27 to TRBJ2-7; TRBD1 matches at 8 bases. The length of the CDR3 is 14 residues. Germline-derived CDR1 and CDR2 are MNHEY and SMNVEV (reference sequence). The V segment lost 6 bases and the J segment 3 bases; nucleotides outside the gene matches: 7. The CDR3 is CASSHGQGNYEQYF. For the CDR3, the DNA is TGTGCCAGCAGCCATGGACAGGGAAACTACGAGCAGTACTTC.

The gene calls are TRBV5-1 and TRBJ2-7, with TRBD1 matching 7 bases. V lost 3 bases and J lost 0; bases outside the gene matches: 9. CDR3 length: 16 amino acids. Germline V gene sequence: CDR1 SGHRS, CDR2 YFSETQ. The CDR3 nucleotides read TGCGCCAGCAGCTCGACTACAGGGACAGACTCCTACGAGCAGTACTTC. Its protein product is CASSSTTGTDSYEQYF.

This clone was seen once. J is TRBJ2-5 and V is TRBV28; 7 positions agree with TRBD1. The CDR3 totals 16 residues. In germline, CDR1 is MDHEN, CDR2 SYDVKM. The V segment lost 4 bases and the J segment 5 bases; nucleotides outside the gene matches: 13. The CDR3 nucleotides read TGTGCCAGCAGTTCCTTTACAGGGGCGCGGGTTGAGACCCAGTACTTC. Residues: CASSSFTGARVETQYF.

This chain connects TRBV18 to TRBJ2-1, with D possibly being TRBD2 (5 bases). The V gene's germline CDR1 is KGHSH and CDR2 LQKENI. The CDR3 runs 14 residues. Trimming pared 1 base from V and 8 bases from J, leaving 12 bases between. This CDR3 reads CASSPRRGGDEQFF. CDR3 nucleotide sequence: TGTGCCAGCTCACCACGACGGGGTGGGGATGAGCAGTTCTTC.

The chain recombines TRBV9 with TRBJ1-6; 9 nucleotides align to TRBD1. This CDR3 contains 16 residues. Germline CDR1 SGDLS, CDR2 YYNGEE. V lost 4 bases and J lost 4; bases outside the gene matches: 6. CDR3 in amino acids: CASSKPGQGYNSPLHF. For the CDR3, the DNA is TGTGCCAGCAGCAAACCCGGACAGGGGTATAATTCACCCCTCCACTTT.

The V and J genes are TRBV4-1 and TRBJ2-2; 7 nucleotides align to TRBD2. Germline values: CDR1 MGHRA, CDR2 YSYEKL. The CDR3 spans 15 residues. V lost 3 bases to trimming and J lost 5 bases; unmatched junction nucleotides: 6. The CDR3 sequence is CASSQRERRTGELFF. In nucleotides, the CDR3 is TGCGCCAGCAGCCAGCGGGAGAGAAGGACCGGGGAGCTGTTTTTT.